This TCR beta chain was recovered during a study of blood T cell repertoires in COVID-19. Whole-study context: Samples of COVID-19 (acute and convalescent) were obtained from the United States, Italy and Spain. In each case, the material was cDNA or gDNA derived from T cells, B-cell-depleted T cells, or PBMCs.

Per the authors' pipeline: Reference gene primer amplification gave estimated nucleated cell counts. Repertoires were generated with immunoSEQ multiplex PCR, while TCRdb's copy carries only in-frame clones and drops some. D and trimming were read from the DNA, whereas the V and J calls and clone size are those reported in that table. The repertoire consists of about 74,000 clones, with around 80% occurring once and the leading ten covering about 12%. The CDR3 has 17 amino acids. V lost 3 bases to trimming and J lost 0 bases, with 17 bases between them. Germline CDR1 and CDR2: KGHSH and LQKENI. This receptor was identified in a human donor in a cohort sampled during active COVID-19. Material: peripheral blood. This sequence joins TRBV18 and TRBJ1-1; D possibly corresponds to TRBD1 (5 bases). The CDR3 DNA reads as TGTGCCAGCTCACCTGAGAGTTCAGGGCTAATGAACACTGAAGCTTTCTTT. Translated: CASSPESSGLMNTEAFF. The full variable domain, completed using reference TRBV18 and TRBJ1-1, is NAGVMQNPRHLVRRRGQEARLRCSPMKGHSHVYWYRQLPEEGLKFMVYLQKENIIDESGMPKERFSAEFPKEGPSILRIQQVVRGDSAAYFCASSPESSGLMNTEAFFGQGTRLTVV.